This T cell receptor (beta chain) was sequenced in a study of a mutant IDH1 vaccine in newly diagnosed glioma. Turning to the study itself: It was radiotherapy, temozolomide, or both that patients received previously, with most receiving both.

Time point in this sample: week 47, end of study. Vaccinated patients received 300 ug of mutant IDH1 20-mer peptide per dose, with topical imiquimod. The donors had new WHO grade 3 or 4 astrocytomas; these were IDH1-mutant and ATRX-lost. Trimming removed 3 bases from V and 1 base from J, with 10 bases in between. Germline CDR1 and CDR2: MDHEN and SYDVKM. The CDR3 contains 14 residues. Concerning this clone itself: Its target is not known.

The repertoire was sequenced with immunoSEQ multiplex PCR; TCRdb's copy has only in-frame clones and lacks some. The sample has about 84,000 clones, more than 80% seen once. The chain carries TRBV28 and TRBJ2-7, with D possibly TRBD1 on 5 matching bases. This TCR was sampled from a man in his forties with glioma. The sequencing here drew on PBMCs, taken from a glioma patient whose treatment included an IDH1 peptide vaccine. This CDR3 is CASSLPGWSYEQYF. The CDR3 DNA sequence: TGTGCCAGCAGTTTGCCAGGGTGGTCCTACGAGCAGTACTTC.